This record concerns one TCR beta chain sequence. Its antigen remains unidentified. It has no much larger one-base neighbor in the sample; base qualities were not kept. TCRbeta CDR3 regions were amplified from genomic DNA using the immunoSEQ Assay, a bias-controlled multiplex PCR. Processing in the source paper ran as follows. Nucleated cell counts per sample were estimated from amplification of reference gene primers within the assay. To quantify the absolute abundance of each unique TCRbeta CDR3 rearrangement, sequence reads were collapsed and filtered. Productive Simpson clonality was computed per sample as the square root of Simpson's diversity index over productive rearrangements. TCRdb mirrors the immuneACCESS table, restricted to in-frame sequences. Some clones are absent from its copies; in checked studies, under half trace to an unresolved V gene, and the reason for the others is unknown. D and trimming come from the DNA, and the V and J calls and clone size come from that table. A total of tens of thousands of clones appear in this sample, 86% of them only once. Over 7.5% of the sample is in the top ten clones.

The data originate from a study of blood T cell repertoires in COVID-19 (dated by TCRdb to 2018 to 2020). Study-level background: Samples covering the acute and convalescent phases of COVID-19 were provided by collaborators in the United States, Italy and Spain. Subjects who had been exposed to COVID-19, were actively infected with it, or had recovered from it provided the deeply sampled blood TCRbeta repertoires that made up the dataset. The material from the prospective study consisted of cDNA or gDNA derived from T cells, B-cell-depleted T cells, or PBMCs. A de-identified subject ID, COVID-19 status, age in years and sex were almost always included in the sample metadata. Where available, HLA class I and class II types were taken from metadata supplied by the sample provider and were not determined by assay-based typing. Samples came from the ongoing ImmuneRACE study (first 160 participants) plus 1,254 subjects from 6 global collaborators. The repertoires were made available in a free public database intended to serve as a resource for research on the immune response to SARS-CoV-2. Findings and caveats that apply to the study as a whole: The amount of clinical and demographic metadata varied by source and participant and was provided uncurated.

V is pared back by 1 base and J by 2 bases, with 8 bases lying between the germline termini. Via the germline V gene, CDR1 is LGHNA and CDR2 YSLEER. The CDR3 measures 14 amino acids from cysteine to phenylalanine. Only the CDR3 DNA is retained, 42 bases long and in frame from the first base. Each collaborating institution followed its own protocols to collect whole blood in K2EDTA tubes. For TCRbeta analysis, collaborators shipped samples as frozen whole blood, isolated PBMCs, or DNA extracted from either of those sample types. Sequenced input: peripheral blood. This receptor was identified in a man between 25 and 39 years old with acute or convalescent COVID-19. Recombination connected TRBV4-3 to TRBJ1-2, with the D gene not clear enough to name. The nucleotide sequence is TGCGCCAGCAGCCAAGGTGCCAGAAACTATGGCTACACCTTC. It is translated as CASSQGARNYGYTF.